This T cell receptor beta chain is drawn from a study of blood T cell repertoires in COVID-19. Profiled with immunoSEQ multiplex PCR; TCRdb holds only in-frame clones, not every one. The profile covers some 200,000 clones, with about 79% appearing a single time and more than 25% taken by the ten largest. CDR3 size: 17 residues. With V trimmed by 1 base and J by 5 bases, 11 bases remained unmatched. Per germline, CDR1 SGHDT and CDR2 YYEEEE. Sequencing was performed on peripheral blood. This sequence originates from an older woman with acute or convalescent COVID-19. This chain links TRBV5-6 with TRBJ2-2; TRBD2 matches 7 bases. CDR3 loop: CASSLFGASGFTGELFF. The CDR3 DNA is TGTGCCAGCAGCTTGTTTGGGGCTAGCGGCTTTACCGGGGAGCTGTTTTTT.